The 9 T cell receptor beta chains below all came from one sample that was sequenced in a study of OX40 agonist ivuxolimab in advanced cancers. Here immunoSEQ multiplex PCR was the method, and the copy in TCRdb shows in-frame clones only, minus some. In the table there are tens of thousands of clones, roughly 79% of which are singletons. The sequencing here drew on CD4+ or CD8+ T cells sorted from blood, taken in a trial of the OX40 agonist ivuxolimab. The receptors were sampled from an adult with an advanced solid tumor such as melanoma, head and neck, liver or kidney cancer.

This clone was recorded only once. The rearrangement uses TRBV7-3 and TRBJ2-2, with D unresolved. V was trimmed by 5 bases and J by 4 bases, leaving 11 bases between them. CDR1 is SGHTA, CDR2 FQGTGA, per germline. The CDR3 has 14 residues. CDR3 protein: CASSVQPATGELFF. In DNA form, the CDR3 reads TGTGCCAGCAGCGTCCAGCCAGCCACCGGGGAGCTGTTTTTT.

This sequence joins TRBV5-1 and TRBJ2-2; TRBD2 matches at 15 bases. Germline CDR1 reads SGHRS; CDR2 reads YFSETQ. This CDR3 region has 19 residues. Trimming at V came to 4 bases and at J to 3 bases, leaving 10 bases not matched to a gene. CDR3 region: CASSATGTSGRSDTGELFF. DNA of the CDR3: TGCGCCAGCAGCGCGACCGGGACTAGCGGGAGGTCTGACACCGGGGAGCTGTTTTTT.

V gene TRBV5-1 combines with J gene TRBJ1-4; D is unclear. The length of the CDR3 is 16 residues. The ends were cut back, 2 bases at V and 0 bases at J, with 11 bases in the middle. In germline, CDR1 is SGHRS, CDR2 YFSETQ. In DNA, the CDR3 is TGCGCCAGCAGCTTATATGGCACGGCAACTAATGAAAAACTGTTTTTT. Residues: CASSLYGTATNEKLFF. Filled out from reference TRBV5-1 and TRBJ1-4, the complete variable domain reads KAGVTQTPRYLIKTRGQQVTLSCSPISGHRSVSWYQQTPGQGLQFLFEYFSETQRNKGNFPGRFSGRQFSNSRSEMNVSTLELGDSALYLCASSLYGTATNEKLFFGSGTQLSVL.

The chain employs TRBV5-6 and TRBJ2-3, with TRBD2 matching 9 bases. V shed 2 bases, J shed 10 bases, and the junction held 8 bases outside the gene matches. The length of the CDR3 is 14 residues. Germline V lookup: CDR1 SGHDT, CDR2 YYEEEE. This CDR3 reads CASSLSGRQAAQYF. DNA for the CDR3: TGTGCCAGCAGCTTAAGCGGGAGGCAAGCGGCGCAGTATTTT.

The CDR3 spells CASSRRQGYEQYF. The CDR3 nucleotides are TGTGCCAGCAGTCGCCGACAGGGTTACGAGCAGTACTTC. The gene calls are TRBV5-6 and TRBJ2-7; 7 positions match TRBD1. Germline assignment: CDR1 SGHDT and CDR2 YYEEEE. The CDR3 loop spans 13 amino acids. V trimming: 5 bases; J trimming: 4 bases; junction bases outside the gene matches: 6.

The rearrangement uses TRBV7-2 and TRBJ2-5; 9 bases agree with TRBD2. Germline V CDR1 and CDR2: SGHTA, FQGNSA. CDR3 length: 15 amino acids. The J segment lost 5 bases and the V segment lost 7 bases, leaving 11 bases of the junction unmatched. The CDR3 loop is CASTEQRGAGETQYF. The CDR3 DNA sequence: TGTGCCAGCACAGAGCAGCGGGGGGCCGGGGAGACCCAGTACTTC.

There are a few counts of this clone. The J gene is TRBJ1-4, the V gene TRBV15; TRBD1 might be the D (6 bases). Per the germline V gene, CDR1 is LNHNV and CDR2 is YYDKDF (reference sequence). The germline V and J ends were trimmed by 3 bases and 4 bases, with 12 bases remaining between them. CDR3 size: 15 residues. CDR3 sequence reads: CATSRKTGLNEKLFF. The CDR3 DNA reads as TGTGCCACCAGCAGGAAGACAGGCCTTAATGAAAAACTGTTTTTT. Supplemented by reference TRBV15 and TRBJ1-4, the full variable domain reads DAMVIQNPRYQVTQFGKPVTLSCSQTLNHNVMYWYQQKSSQAPKLLFHYYDKDFNNEADTPDNFQSRRPNTSFCFLDIRSPGLGDTAMYLCATSRKTGLNEKLFFGSGTQLSVL.

V is TRBV7-9 and J is TRBJ2-7; 8 nucleotides line up with TRBD1. The CDR3 spans 15 residues. Germline V gene lookup returns CDR1 SEHNR and CDR2 FQNEAQ (reference sequence). Trimming cost V 0 bases and J 1 base; bases outside gene matches: 2. DNA for the CDR3: TGTGCCAGCAGCTTAGCGGGGACAGGATCCTACGAGCAGTACTTC. Its protein product is CASSLAGTGSYEQYF.

In nucleotides, the CDR3 is TGTGCCAGCAGATTCGGGACAGGGGTTGGAGAGCAGTACTTC. The encoded protein is CASRFGTGVGEQYF. V and J are TRBV6-5 and TRBJ2-7; 10 positions match TRBD1. The germline V gene encodes CDR1 MNHEY and CDR2 SVGAGI. The CDR3 runs to 14 residues. The V gene end was trimmed by 6 bases and the J gene end by 7 bases; junction bases not matched to a gene: 9.